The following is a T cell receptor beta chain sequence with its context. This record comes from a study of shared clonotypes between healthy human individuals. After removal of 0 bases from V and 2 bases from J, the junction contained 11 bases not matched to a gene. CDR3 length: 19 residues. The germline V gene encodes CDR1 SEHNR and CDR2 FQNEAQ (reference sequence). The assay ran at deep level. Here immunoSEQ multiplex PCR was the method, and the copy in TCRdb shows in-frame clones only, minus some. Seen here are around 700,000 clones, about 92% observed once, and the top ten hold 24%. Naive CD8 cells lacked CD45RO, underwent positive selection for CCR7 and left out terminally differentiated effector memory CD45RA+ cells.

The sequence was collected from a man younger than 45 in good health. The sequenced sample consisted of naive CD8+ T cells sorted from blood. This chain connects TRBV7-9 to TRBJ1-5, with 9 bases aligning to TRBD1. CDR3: CASSLAPGTGSRGNQPQHF. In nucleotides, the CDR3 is TGTGCCAGCAGCTTAGCGCCAGGGACAGGGAGTAGGGGCAATCAGCCCCAGCATTTT.